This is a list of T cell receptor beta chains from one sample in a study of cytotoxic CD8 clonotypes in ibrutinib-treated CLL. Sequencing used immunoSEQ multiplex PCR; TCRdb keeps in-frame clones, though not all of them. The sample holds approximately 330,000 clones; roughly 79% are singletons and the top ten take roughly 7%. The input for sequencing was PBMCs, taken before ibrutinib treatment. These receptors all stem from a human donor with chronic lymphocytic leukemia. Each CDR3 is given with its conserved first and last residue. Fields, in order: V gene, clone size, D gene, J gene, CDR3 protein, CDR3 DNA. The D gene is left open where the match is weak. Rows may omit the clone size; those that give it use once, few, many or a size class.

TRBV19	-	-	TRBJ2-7	CASSSAASYEQYF	TGTGCCAGTAGTTCGGCAGCCTCCTACGAGCAGTACTTC
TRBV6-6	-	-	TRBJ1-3	CASSAPGRGNTIYF	TGTGCCAGCAGTGCGCCCGGTCGGGGAAACACCATATATTTT
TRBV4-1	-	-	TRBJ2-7	CASSQSLGGYEQYF	TGCGCCAGCAGCCAATCGTTAGGGGGCTACGAGCAGTACTTC
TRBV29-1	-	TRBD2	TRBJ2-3	CSVEVTSGPYPSPTDTQYF	TGCAGCGTTGAAGTAACTAGCGGGCCCTATCCGTCCCCCACAGATACGCAGTATTTT
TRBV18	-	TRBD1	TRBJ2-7	CASSPDRGPYEQYF	TGTGCCAGCTCACCGGACAGGGGGCCCTACGAGCAGTACTTC
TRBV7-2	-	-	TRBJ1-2	CASSERLGNYGYTF	TGTGCCAGCAGCGAAAGACTGGGAAACTATGGCTACACCTTC
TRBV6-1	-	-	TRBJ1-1	CASRLQGETEAFF	TGTGCCAGCAGGTTACAGGGAGAAACTGAAGCTTTCTTT
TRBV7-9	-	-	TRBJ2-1	CASSLEKRYNEQFF	TGTGCCAGCAGCTTAGAGAAGCGGTACAATGAGCAGTTCTTC
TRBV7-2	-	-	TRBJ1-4	CASSVLPTNEKLFF	TGTGCCAGCAGCGTACTACCAACTAATGAAAAACTGTTTTTT
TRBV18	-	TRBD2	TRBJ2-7	CASSLNVELAGGPLVYEQYF	TGTGCCAGCTCACTCAACGTCGAGCTAGCGGGAGGGCCGTTAGTCTACGAGCAGTACTTC
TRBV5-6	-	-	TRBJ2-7	CASSLTPLNEQYF	TGTGCCAGCAGCCTGACTCCTTTGAACGAGCAGTACTTC
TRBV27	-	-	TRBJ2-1	CASSLVGGWLGGPNLNEQFF	TGTGCCAGCAGTTTAGTTGGGGGCTGGCTGGGAGGGCCTAACCTCAATGAGCAGTTCTTC
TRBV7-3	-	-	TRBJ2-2	CASSTSNTGELFF	TGTGCCAGCAGTACGTCTAACACCGGGGAGCTGTTTTTT
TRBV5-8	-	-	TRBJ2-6	CASSLDLAGANVLTF	TGTGCCAGCAGCTTGGACTTGGCTGGGGCCAACGTCCTGACTTTC
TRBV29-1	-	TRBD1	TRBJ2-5	CSVAGTGVLETQYF	TGCAGCGTTGCCGGGACAGGGGTTTTAGAGACCCAGTACTTC
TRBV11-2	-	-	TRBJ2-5	CASSFMLQGAAQYF	TGTGCCAGCAGCTTTATGCTTCAGGGTGCGGCCCAGTACTTC
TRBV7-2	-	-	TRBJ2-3	CASSEGGALSTDTQYF	TGTGCCAGCAGCGAAGGAGGGGCCCTGAGCACAGATACGCAGTATTTT
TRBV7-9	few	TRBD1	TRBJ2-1	CASSGDRSNEQFF	TGTGCCAGCAGTGGGGACAGGAGCAATGAGCAGTTCTTC
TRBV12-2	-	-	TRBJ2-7	CASRPFGSWRDEQYF	TGTGCAAGTCGCCCCTTTGGGTCCTGGAGGGACGAGCAGTACTTC
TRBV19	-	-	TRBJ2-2	CASSKNSGQITGELFF	TGTGCCAGTAGTAAAAATTCCGGACAGATCACCGGGGAGCTGTTTTTT
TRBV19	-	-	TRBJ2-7	CASSAQVLAGYEQYF	TGTGCCAGTAGTGCACAGGTTCTCGCGGGGTACGAGCAGTACTTC
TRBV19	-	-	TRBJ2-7	CASSSTPSYEQYF	TGTGCCAGTAGTTCCACACCCAGCTACGAGCAGTACTTC
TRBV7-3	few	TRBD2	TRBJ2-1	CASSLVSGSYNEQFF	TGTGCCAGCAGCTTGGTTAGCGGGAGTTACAATGAGCAGTTCTTC